This TCR beta chain stems from a study of blood T cell repertoires in COVID-19. Generated by immunoSEQ multiplex PCR, the TCRdb table keeps only in-frame clones and is missing some. Of 270,000 or so clones detected, approximately 86% appear once; the ten largest clones hold approximately 9.7%. The CDR3 runs to 14 residues. V was shortened by 7 bases and J by 0 bases, with 9 bases between the two germline ends. The germline V gene has CDR1 MNHEY and CDR2 SMNVEV (reference sequence). V and J are TRBV27 and TRBJ2-2; no reliable D call. The clonotype comes from a man aged 35-49 years with active or convalescent COVID-19. The source material was peripheral blood. As DNA, the CDR3 is TGTGCCAGCACTCCGGGTACGAACACCGGGGAGCTGTTTTTT. Its protein product is CASTPGTNTGELFF.